This T cell receptor beta chain was sequenced during a study of T cell responses to AZD1222 COVID-19 vaccine. Broader study findings: In the spike-specific TCR repertoire, nearly half reportedly target unmutated variant regions.

Clones were sequenced by immunoSEQ multiplex PCR, and TCRdb holds only the in-frame ones, with some missing. The table includes some 150,000 clones, approximately 90% detected once. CDR1 and CDR2 from the germline V gene are GTSNPN and SVGIG (reference sequence). The ends lost 0 bases at V and 6 bases at J; junction bases unmatched: 9. The CDR3 extends over 16 amino acids. Concerning this clone: No antigen is known for it.

This receptor was obtained from an adult who received the AZD1222 COVID-19 vaccine. The chain has TRBV30 and TRBJ1-3; 9 nucleotides match TRBD1. Sample: peripheral blood, taken 28 days after the second AZD1222 dose. The CDR3 DNA reads as TGTGCCTGGAGTGTAGGTGGGACAGGGCACGAAAACACCATATATTTT. Its translation: CAWSVGGTGHENTIYF.